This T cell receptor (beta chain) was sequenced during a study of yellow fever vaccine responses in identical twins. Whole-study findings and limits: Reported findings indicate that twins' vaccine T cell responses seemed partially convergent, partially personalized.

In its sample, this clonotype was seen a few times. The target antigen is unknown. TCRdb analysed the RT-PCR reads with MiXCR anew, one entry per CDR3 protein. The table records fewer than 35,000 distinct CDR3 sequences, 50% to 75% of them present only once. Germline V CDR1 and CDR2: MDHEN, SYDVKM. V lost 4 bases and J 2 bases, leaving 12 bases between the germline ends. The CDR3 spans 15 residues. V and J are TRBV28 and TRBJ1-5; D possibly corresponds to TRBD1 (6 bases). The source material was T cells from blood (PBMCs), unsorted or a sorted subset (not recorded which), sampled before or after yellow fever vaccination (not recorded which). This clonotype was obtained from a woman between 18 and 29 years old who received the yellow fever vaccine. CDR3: CASSSRGPGNQPQHF. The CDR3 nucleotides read TGTGCCAGCAGTTCCAGGGGCCCGGGCAATCAGCCCCAGCATTTT.